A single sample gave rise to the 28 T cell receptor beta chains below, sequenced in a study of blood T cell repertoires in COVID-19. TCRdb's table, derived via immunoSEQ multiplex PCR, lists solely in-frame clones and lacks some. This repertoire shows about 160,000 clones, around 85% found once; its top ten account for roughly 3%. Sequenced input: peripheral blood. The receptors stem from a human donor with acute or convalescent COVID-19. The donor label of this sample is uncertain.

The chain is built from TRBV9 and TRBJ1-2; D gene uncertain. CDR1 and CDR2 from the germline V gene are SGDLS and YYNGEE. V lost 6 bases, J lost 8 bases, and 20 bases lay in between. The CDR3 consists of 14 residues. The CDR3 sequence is CASTAGGFGDGYTF. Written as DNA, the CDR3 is TGTGCCAGCACCGCCGGTGGGTTTGGAGACGGCTACACCTTC.

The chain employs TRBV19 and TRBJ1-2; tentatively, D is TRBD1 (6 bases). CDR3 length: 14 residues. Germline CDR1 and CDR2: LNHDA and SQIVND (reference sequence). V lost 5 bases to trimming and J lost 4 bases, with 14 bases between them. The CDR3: CASSFRGAFYGYTF. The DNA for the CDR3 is TGTGCCAGTAGTTTCAGGGGCGCTTTCTATGGCTACACCTTC.

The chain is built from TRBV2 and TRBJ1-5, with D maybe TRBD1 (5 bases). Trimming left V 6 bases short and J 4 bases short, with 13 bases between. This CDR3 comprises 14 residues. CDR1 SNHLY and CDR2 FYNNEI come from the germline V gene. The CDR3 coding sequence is TGTGCCAGCAGGGTGGGGCAGGGTAATCAGCCCCAGCATTTT. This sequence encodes CASRVGQGNQPQHF.

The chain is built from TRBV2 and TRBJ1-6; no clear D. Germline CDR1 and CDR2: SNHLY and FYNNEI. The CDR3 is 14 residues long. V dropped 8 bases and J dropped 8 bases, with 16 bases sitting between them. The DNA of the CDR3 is TGTGCCAGCCTCTATGCGGTAAACCATTCACCCCTCCACTTT. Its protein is CASLYAVNHSPLHF. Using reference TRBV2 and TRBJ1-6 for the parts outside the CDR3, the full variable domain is EPEVTQTPSHQVTQMGQEVILRCVPISNHLYFYWYRQILGQKVEFLVSFYNNEISEKSEIFDDQFSVERPDGSNFTLKIRSTKLEDSAMYFCASLYAVNHSPLHFGNGTRLTVT.

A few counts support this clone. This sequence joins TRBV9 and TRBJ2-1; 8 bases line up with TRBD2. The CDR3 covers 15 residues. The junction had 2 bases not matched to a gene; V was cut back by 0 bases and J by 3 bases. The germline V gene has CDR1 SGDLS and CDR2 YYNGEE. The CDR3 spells CASSVGSGVYNEQFF. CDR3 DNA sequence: TGTGCCAGCAGCGTAGGTAGCGGGGTCTACAATGAGCAGTTCTTC. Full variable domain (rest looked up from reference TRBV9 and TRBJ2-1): DSGVTQTPKHLITATGQRVTLRCSPRSGDLSVYWYQQSLDQGLQFLIQYYNGEERAKGNILERFSAQQFPDLHSELNLSSLELGDSALYFCASSVGSGVYNEQFFGPGTRLTVL.

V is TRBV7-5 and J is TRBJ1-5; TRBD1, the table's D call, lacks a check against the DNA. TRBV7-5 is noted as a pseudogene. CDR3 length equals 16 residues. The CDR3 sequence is CVRSVPRGRPNQPQHF. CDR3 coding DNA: TGTGTCAGAAGCGTGCCCAGGGGGCGCCCCAATCAGCCCCAGCATTTT.

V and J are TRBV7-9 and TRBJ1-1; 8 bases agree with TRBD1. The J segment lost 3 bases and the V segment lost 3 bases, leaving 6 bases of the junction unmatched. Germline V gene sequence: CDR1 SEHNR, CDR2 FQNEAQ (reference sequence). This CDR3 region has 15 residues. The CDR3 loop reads CASSFRTGIDTEAFF. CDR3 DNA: TGTGCCAGCAGCTTCCGGACAGGGATCGACACTGAAGCTTTCTTT. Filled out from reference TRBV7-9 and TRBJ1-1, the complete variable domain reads DTGVSQNPRHKITKRGQNVTFRCDPISEHNRLYWYRQTLGQGPEFLTYFQNEAQLEKSRLLSDRFSAERPKGSFSTLEIQRTEQGDSAMYLCASSFRTGIDTEAFFGQGTRLTVV.

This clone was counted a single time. CDR3 coding DNA: TGTGCCAGCAGTTATCTCGGACAGGGTGGAGGAAACACCATATATTTT. Translated, it gives CASSYLGQGGGNTIYF. The chain joins TRBV6-5 to TRBJ1-3; 8 nucleotides line up with TRBD1. The CDR3 extends over 16 amino acids. Per germline, CDR1 MNHEY and CDR2 SVGAGI. V lost 3 bases and J lost 4; bases outside the gene matches: 8.

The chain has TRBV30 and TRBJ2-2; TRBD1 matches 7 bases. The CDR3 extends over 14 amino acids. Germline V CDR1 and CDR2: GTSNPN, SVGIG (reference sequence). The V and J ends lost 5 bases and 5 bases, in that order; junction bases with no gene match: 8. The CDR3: CAWDTGVGTGELFF. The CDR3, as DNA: TGTGCCTGGGATACAGGGGTGGGAACCGGGGAGCTGTTTTTT.

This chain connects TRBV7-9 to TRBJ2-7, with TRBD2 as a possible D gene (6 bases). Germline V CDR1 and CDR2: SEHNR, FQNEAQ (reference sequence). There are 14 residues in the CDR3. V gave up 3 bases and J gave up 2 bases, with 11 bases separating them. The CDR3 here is CASSFEGGAYEQYF. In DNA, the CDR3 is TGTGCCAGCAGCTTTGAGGGCGGGGCCTACGAGCAGTACTTC.

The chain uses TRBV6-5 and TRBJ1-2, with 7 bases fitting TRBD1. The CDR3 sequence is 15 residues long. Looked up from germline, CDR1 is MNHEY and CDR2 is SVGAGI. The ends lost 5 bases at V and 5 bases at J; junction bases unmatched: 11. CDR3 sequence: CASSPIRQGEYGYTF. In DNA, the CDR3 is TGTGCCAGCAGTCCCATCCGACAGGGAGAGTATGGCTACACCTTC.

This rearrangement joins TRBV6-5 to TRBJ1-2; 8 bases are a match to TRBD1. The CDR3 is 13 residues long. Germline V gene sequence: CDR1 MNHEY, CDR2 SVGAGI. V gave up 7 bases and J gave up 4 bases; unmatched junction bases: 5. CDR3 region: CASTGTGGYGYTF. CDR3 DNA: TGTGCCAGCACCGGTACAGGGGGCTATGGCTACACCTTC.

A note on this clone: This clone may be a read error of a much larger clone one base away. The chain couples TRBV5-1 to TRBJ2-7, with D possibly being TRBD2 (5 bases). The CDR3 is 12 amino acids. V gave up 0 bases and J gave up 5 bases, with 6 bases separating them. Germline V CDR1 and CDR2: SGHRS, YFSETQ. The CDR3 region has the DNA TGCGCCAGCAGCTTGGCCGGGGACGAGCAGTACTTC. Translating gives CASSLAGDEQYF.

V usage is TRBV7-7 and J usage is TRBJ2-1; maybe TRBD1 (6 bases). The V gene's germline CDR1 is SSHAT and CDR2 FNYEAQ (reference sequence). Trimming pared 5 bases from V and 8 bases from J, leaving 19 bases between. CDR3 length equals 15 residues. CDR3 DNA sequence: TGTGCCAGCAGCCTTACAGGGAGTAGAGTCGATGAGCAGTTCTTC. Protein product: CASSLTGSRVDEQFF.

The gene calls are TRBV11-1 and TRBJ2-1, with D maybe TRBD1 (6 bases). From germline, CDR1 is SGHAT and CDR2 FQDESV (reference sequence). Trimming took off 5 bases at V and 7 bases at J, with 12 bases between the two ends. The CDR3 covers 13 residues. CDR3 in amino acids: CASSRKQGNEQFF. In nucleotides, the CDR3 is TGTGCCAGCAGCCGAAAACAGGGAAATGAGCAGTTCTTC.

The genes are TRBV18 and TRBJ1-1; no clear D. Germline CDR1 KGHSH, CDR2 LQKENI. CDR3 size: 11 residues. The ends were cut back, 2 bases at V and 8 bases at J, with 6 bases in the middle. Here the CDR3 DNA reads TGTGCCAGCTCACCAGCGGGAGAAGCTTTCTTT. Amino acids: CASSPAGEAFF.

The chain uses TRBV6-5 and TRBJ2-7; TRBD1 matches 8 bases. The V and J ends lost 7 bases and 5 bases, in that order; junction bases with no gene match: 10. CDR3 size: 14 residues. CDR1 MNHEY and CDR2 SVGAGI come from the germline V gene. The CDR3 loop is CASTLGQVGDEQYF. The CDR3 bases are TGTGCCAGCACTCTGGGACAGGTGGGTGACGAGCAGTACTTC.

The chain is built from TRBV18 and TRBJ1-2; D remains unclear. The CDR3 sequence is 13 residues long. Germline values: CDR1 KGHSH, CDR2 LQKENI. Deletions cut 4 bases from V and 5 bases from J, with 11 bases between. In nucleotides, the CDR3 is TGTGCCAGCTCACAAGGCACAGTTTATGGCTACACCTTC. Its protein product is CASSQGTVYGYTF.

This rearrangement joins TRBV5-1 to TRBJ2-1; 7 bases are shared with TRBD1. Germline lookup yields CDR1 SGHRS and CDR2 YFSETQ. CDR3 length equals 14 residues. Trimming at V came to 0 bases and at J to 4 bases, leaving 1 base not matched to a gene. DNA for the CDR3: TGCGCCAGCAGCTTGGGGGACAGTTACAATGAGCAGTTCTTC. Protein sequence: CASSLGDSYNEQFF.

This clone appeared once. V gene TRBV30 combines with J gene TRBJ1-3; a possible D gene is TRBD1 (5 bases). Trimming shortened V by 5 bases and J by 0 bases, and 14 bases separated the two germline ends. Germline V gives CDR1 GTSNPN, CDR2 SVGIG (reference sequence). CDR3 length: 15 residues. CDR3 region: CAWCEGFSSGNTIYF. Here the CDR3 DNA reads TGTGCCTGGTGTGAGGGGTTCAGCTCTGGAAACACCATATATTTT. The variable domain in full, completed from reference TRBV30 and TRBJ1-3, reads SQTIHQWPATLVQPVGSPLSLECTVEGTSNPNLYWYRQAAGRGLQLLFYSVGIGQISSEVPQNLSASRPQDRQFILSSKKLLLSDSGFYLCAWCEGFSSGNTIYFGEGSWLTVV.

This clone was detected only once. CDR3 DNA sequence: TGTGCCAGCAGCTTCGGGCGGACTAGTTCGAACACCGGGGAGCTGTTTTTT. Translation gives CASSFGRTSSNTGELFF. The chain is built from TRBV11-3 and TRBJ2-2; TRBD2 aligns across 7 bases. Germline-derived CDR1 and CDR2 are SGHNT and YENEEA. J gave up 0 bases and V 3 bases, and 7 bases lay outside the gene matches. There are 17 residues in the CDR3.

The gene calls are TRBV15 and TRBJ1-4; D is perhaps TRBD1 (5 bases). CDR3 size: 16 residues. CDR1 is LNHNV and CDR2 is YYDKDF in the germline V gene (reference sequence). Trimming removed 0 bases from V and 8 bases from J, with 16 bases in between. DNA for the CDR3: TGTGCCACCAGCAGAGATAAATTAATTAGGGGAGAAAAACTGTTTTTT. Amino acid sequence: CATSRDKLIRGEKLFF.

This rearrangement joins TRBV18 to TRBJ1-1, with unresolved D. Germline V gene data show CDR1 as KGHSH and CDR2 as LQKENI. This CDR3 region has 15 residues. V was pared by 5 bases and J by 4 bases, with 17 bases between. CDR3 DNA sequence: TGTGCCAGCTCAAAAAAGGAGAGTTCCTCCACTGAAGCTTTCTTT. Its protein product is CASSKKESSSTEAFF.

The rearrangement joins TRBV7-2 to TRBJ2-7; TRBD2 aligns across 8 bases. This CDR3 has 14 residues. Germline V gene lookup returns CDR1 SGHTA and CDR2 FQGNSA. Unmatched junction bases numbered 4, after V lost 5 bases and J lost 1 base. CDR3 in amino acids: CASSPPGGSYEQYF. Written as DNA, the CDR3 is TGTGCCAGCAGCCCTCCGGGGGGGTCCTACGAGCAGTACTTC. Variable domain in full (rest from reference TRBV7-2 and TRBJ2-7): GAGVSQSPSNKVTEKGKDVELRCDPISGHTALYWYRQSLGQGLEFLIYFQGNSAPDKSGLPSDRFSAERTGGSVSTLTIQRTQQEDSAVYLCASSPPGGSYEQYFGPGTRLTVT.

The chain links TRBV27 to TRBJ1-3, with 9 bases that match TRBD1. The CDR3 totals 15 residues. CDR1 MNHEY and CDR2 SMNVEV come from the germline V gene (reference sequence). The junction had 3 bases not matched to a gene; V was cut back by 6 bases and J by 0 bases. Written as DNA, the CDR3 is TGTGCCAGCAGATTACAGGGGGCCTCTGGAAACACCATATATTTT. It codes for CASRLQGASGNTIYF.

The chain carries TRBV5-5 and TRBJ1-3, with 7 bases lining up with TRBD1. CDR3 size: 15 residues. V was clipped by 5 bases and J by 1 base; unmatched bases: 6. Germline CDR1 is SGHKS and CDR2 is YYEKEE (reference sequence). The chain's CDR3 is CASSSTGVSGNTIYF. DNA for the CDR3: TGTGCCAGCAGTTCCACAGGGGTTTCTGGAAACACCATATATTTT.

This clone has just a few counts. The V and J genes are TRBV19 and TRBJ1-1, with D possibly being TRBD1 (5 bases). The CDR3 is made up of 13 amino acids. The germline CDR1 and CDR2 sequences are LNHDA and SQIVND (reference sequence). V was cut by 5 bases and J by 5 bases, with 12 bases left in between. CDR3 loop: CASSVLAGTEAFF. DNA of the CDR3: TGTGCCAGTAGTGTCCTGGCAGGGACTGAAGCTTTCTTT.

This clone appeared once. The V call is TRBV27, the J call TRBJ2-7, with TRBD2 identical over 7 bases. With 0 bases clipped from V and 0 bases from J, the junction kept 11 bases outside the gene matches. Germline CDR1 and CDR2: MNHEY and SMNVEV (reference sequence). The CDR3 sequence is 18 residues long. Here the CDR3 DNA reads TGTGCCAGCAGTTTATCCCCATACGGGAGGACCTCCTCCTACGAGCAGTACTTC. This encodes CASSLSPYGRTSSYEQYF.